This T cell receptor beta chain was sequenced for a study of T cell responses to AZD1222 COVID-19 vaccine. TCRdb's copy holds only in-frame clones and misses some; the assay was immunoSEQ multiplex PCR. The sample lists around 120,000 clones, 70% to 90% occurring once. The CDR3 extends over 19 amino acids. Germline V gene data show CDR1 as MDHEN and CDR2 as SYDVKM. The V end was cut by 5 bases, the J end by 0 bases, with 26 bases between. This clone was observed a single time. The antigen is undetermined. Whole-study findings and limits: Reports indicate that nearly half of spike-specific TCRs are directed at unmutated variant regions. Across spike, vaccine-associated CD4 TCRs were found, dominant at 160-218 and 743-854.

The sample in question was peripheral blood, obtained on day 0 of MenACWY control vaccination. The sequence was obtained from an adult in good health. The J gene is TRBJ2-7, the V gene TRBV28; either TRBD1 or TRBD2 may fit D (5 bases each). CDR3 sequence: CASSGYGGLPLFSSYEQYF. CDR3 coding DNA: TGTGCCAGCAGTGGGTATGGGGGTCTCCCACTTTTTAGCTCCTACGAGCAGTACTTC.